This T cell receptor (beta chain) originates from a study of PD-1 blockade in classical Hodgkin lymphoma. Overall study results and limits: A significant rise in TCR diversity was seen by C4D1 for CD4+ cells but not for CD8+ cells. Newly diagnosed patients and complete responders had comparable diversity at baseline. Lower baseline TCR diversity was reported for newly diagnosed patients than for healthy donors.

Relapses following autologous stem cell transplantation were seen in all patients, with brentuximab vedotin exposure varying. Best responses were complete response, partial response or progressive disease. Assay: immunoSEQ multiplex PCR; the TCRdb copy retains only in-frame clones and omits some. Of roughly 90,000 clones detected, roughly 79% appear once; the ten largest clones hold roughly 15%. A word on this clone: No antigen is known for it.

CDR1 MNHEY and CDR2 SVGAGI come from the germline V gene. CDR3 length: 14 amino acids. Trimming took off 10 bases at V and 2 bases at J, with 15 bases between the two ends. The sequencing used peripheral blood mononuclear cells (PBMCs), collected before the second cycle of nivolumab. This clonotype was obtained from a human donor with classical Hodgkin lymphoma. The chain is built from TRBV6-5 and TRBJ1-5; D remains unclear. CDR3 region: CATHPRMGNQPQHF. The CDR3 DNA sequence: TGTGCCACCCACCCGCGGATGGGCAATCAGCCCCAGCATTTT.